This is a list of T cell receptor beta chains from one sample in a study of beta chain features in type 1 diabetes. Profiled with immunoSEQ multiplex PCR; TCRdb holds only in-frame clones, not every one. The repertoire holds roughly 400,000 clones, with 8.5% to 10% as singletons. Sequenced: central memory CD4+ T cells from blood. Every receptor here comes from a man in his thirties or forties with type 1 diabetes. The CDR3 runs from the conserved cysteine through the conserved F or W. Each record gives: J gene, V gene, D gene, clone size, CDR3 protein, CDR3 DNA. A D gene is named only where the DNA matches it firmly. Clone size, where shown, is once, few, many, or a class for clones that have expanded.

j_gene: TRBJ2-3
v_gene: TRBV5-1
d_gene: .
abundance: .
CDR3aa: CASSSRGPEGTDTQYF
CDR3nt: TGCGCCAGCAGTTCGAGGGGACCGGAGGGGACAGATACGCAGTATTTT

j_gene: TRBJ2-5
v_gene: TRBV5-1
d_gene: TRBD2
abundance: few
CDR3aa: CASSPGLAGTNQETQYF
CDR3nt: TGCGCCAGCAGCCCGGGACTAGCGGGAACCAACCAAGAGACCCAGTACTTC

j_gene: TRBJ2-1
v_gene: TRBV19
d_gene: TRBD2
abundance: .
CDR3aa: CASSPGAGLATNEQFF
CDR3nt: TGTGCCAGTAGTCCGGGAGCGGGACTAGCGACGAATGAGCAGTTCTTC

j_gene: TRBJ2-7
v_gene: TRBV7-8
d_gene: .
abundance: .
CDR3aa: CASSSNRDREQYF
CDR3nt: TGTGCCAGCAGCTCTAACAGGGATCGCGAGCAGTACTTC

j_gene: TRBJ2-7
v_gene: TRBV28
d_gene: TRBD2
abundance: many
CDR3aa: CASISIAGGMYEQYF
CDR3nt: TGTGCCAGCATTAGTATAGCGGGAGGGATGTACGAGCAGTACTTC

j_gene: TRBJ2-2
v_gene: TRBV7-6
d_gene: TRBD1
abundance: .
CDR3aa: CASSLQPGQGAGELFF
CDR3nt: TGTGCCAGCAGCCTGCAACCGGGACAGGGGGCCGGGGAGCTGTTTTTT

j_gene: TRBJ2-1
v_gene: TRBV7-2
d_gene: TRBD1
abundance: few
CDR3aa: CASSSQGAYEQFF
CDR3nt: TGTGCCAGCAGCTCACAGGGGGCCTATGAGCAGTTCTTC

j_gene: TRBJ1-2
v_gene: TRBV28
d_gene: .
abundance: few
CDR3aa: CASSRGGYGYTF
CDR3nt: TGTGCCAGCAGTAGAGGGGGCTATGGCTACACCTTC

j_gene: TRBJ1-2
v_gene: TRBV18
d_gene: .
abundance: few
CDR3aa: CASSPRRDTYGYTF
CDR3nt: TGTGCCAGCTCACCTAGAAGGGACACCTATGGCTACACCTTC

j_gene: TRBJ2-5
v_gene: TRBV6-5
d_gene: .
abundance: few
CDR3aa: CASSYSRNKGETQYF
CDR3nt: TGTGCCAGCAGTTACTCGAGAAATAAGGGCGAGACCCAGTACTTC